Listed below are T cell receptor beta chains from one sample, sequenced in a study of blood T cell repertoires in COVID-19. Using immunoSEQ multiplex PCR, the repertoire was profiled, and TCRdb retains in-frame clones only, with some absent. The repertoire holds 250,000 to 300,000 clones, with 81% as singletons. Sequences were obtained from peripheral blood. All receptors come from a woman between 55 and 75 years old with active or convalescent COVID-19. Each CDR3 is given with its conserved first and last residue. D genes are given only for firm matches. Not every row has a clone size; where given, it reads once, few, many or a size class.

DNA	CDR3	V	J	D	size
TGTGCCAGCAGCCAAGGGGCAGGGCACTATGGCTACACCTTC	CASSQGAGHYGYTF	TRBV27	TRBJ1-2	.	.
TGCGCCAGCAGCCAAGATCCCCTAGCGGGGGCTAACACCGGGGAGCTGTTTTTT	CASSQDPLAGANTGELFF	TRBV4-3	TRBJ2-2	TRBD2	.
TGTGCCAGCAGCATCGGGACATTAAACAATTCACCCCTCCACTTT	CASSIGTLNNSPLHF	TRBV5-4	TRBJ1-6	.	few
TGCGCCAGCAGCCAAGTACTCCACAGCGAGCAGTACTTC	CASSQVLHSEQYF	TRBV4-3	TRBJ2-7	.	.
TGTGCCAGCAGCTTGAGGTCCGGGACAGGGTTAGAACCCCTCCACTTT	CASSLRSGTGLEPLHF	TRBV5-6	TRBJ1-6	TRBD1	.
TGTGCCAGTAGTACAGGGATTCCCGGGGAGCTGTTTTTT	CASSTGIPGELFF	TRBV19	TRBJ2-2	.	.
TGCGCCAGCAGTGAGTTGCTAGCGGGGGAGCAGTACTTC	CASSELLAGEQYF	TRBV10-1	TRBJ2-7	TRBD2	.
TGTGCCAGCAGCCGCCAAGGGACAGGGGGTTCTTCACCCCTCCACTTT	CASSRQGTGGSSPLHF	TRBV3-1/TRBV3-2	TRBJ1-6	TRBD1	.
TGTGCCAGCAGCTGGGACAACTACGAGCAGTACTTC	CASSWDNYEQYF	TRBV5-4	TRBJ2-7	.	.
TGTGCCAGCAGTTACTCCCTAGCGGGGGGGCCGGGCTACAATGAGCAGTTCTTC	CASSYSLAGGPGYNEQFF	TRBV6-2/TRBV6-3	TRBJ2-1	TRBD2	.
TGTGCCAGCAGCGGTGACCCGGGACACGGGCTGAACATTCAGTACTTC	CASSGDPGHGLNIQYF	TRBV5-6	TRBJ2-4	.	.
TGTGCCAGCAGCCCGAACAGGGGGCGAAACACTGAAGCTTTCTTT	CASSPNRGRNTEAFF	TRBV16	TRBJ1-1	TRBD1	once
TGTGCCAGCAGCTTAATAGCGGGGGGTCCCTACGAGCAGTACTTC	CASSLIAGGPYEQYF	TRBV7-3	TRBJ2-7	TRBD2	.
TGTGCCACTGTAGCGTCTCAGGCGCAGTACTTC	CATVASQAQYF	TRBV10-3	TRBJ2-7	.	.
TGTGCCAGCAGTTTATTTATCGGCCCTGGACTAGCGGGGGGCATCGACACCGGGGAGCTGTTTTTT	CASSLFIGPGLAGGIDTGELFF	TRBV27	TRBJ2-2	TRBD2	.
TGTGCCACCAGTTCAGGGTCCGGCGACTATGGCTACACCTTC	CATSSGSGDYGYTF	TRBV24-1	TRBJ1-2	.	.
TGTGCCACGCAACTCCGGCAGGGAAGCAATCAGCCCCAGCATTTT	CATQLRQGSNQPQHF	TRBV2	TRBJ1-5	.	.
TGTGCCACCAGCCCCCGCGGAGGAGGGGCGGGTCAGCCCCAGCATTTT	CATSPRGGGAGQPQHF	TRBV15	TRBJ1-5	.	.
TGTGCCAGCAGCTTGGCGGGACAGGACACTGAAGCTTTCTTT	CASSLAGQDTEAFF	TRBV5-6	TRBJ1-1	TRBD1	.
TGTGCCAGTAGTTTCTGGTCCGGGACTTATAGCAATCAGCCCCAGCATTTT	CASSFWSGTYSNQPQHF	TRBV19	TRBJ1-5	.	.
TGTGCCAGCTCACCCGGGAGTCAAGAAAAACTGTTTTTT	CASSPGSQEKLFF	TRBV18	TRBJ1-4	.	.
TGCGCCAGCAGCCATATACCGGGACAGGGGGCCCACGAGCAGTACTTC	CASSHIPGQGAHEQYF	TRBV4-1	TRBJ2-7	TRBD1	.
TGTGCCAGCAGCCCAAGCTGGTCGGGGGATGAGCAGTTCTTC	CASSPSWSGDEQFF	TRBV7-9	TRBJ2-1	.	.
TGTGCCAGCAGCCAAGATGGAGCCTACGAGCAGTACTTC	CASSQDGAYEQYF	TRBV4-2	TRBJ2-7	.	.
TGCGCCAGCAGCTTGGTTCTCCGGGGTGGCAATGAGCAGTTCTTC	CASSLVLRGGNEQFF	TRBV5-1	TRBJ2-1	.	.
TGCGCCAGCAGCATACGGGCTAGCGGGGGACCCCCGGATACGCAGTATTTT	CASSIRASGGPPDTQYF	TRBV5-1	TRBJ2-3	TRBD2	.
TGTGCCAGTAGTATAACGGCAAGACAGTCCTATGGCTACACCTTC	CASSITARQSYGYTF	TRBV19	TRBJ1-2	.	.
TGTGCCAGCAGCCCAAAACAGGGTTCCGACACCATATATTTT	CASSPKQGSDTIYF	TRBV9	TRBJ1-3	.	.
TGTGCCAGCAGCTTAATCGGGGACCACAGGGGTGGGTACGAGCAGTACTTC	CASSLIGDHRGGYEQYF	TRBV7-3	TRBJ2-7	TRBD1	.
TGTGCCAGCAGCCCCCGAGGGACACCTACTCCTAACTATGGCTACACCTTC	CASSPRGTPTPNYGYTF	TRBV9	TRBJ1-2	.	.
TGTGCCAGTAGTATATTACGGGACAGGGGATCGAGTTCACCCCTCCACTTT	CASSILRDRGSSSPLHF	TRBV19	TRBJ1-6	TRBD1	.
TGTGCCAGCAGCCAAGATCCCAGGGGCAGCTACACCTTC	CASSQDPRGSYTF	TRBV3-1/TRBV3-2	TRBJ1-2	.	few
TGTGCCAGCAGTTACTCTCAGGGTATGAACACTGAAGCTTTCTTT	CASSYSQGMNTEAFF	TRBV6-5	TRBJ1-1	.	.
TGCAGCGTTTACAGGACAGGGTCAGAGCAGTACTTC	CSVYRTGSEQYF	TRBV29-1	TRBJ2-7	TRBD1	.
TGCGCCAGCAGCCCTGGACTAGCGGGGGGGCTTGAGCAGTTCTTC	CASSPGLAGGLEQFF	TRBV5-1	TRBJ2-1	TRBD2	.
TGCGCCAGCAGCCAAGAGGGGGGGAGTCTGGGTCAGCCCCAGCATTTT	CASSQEGGSLGQPQHF	TRBV4-1	TRBJ1-5	.	.
TGTGCCAGCAGTTTGGCAGGGCACAATGAGCAGTTCTTC	CASSLAGHNEQFF	TRBV6-5	TRBJ2-1	.	.
TGCGCCAGCAGTGAGTCCACAGGGGACGCTTTCTTT	CASSESTGDAFF	TRBV10-2	TRBJ1-1	TRBD1	few
TGTGCCAGCGGGGGCTTCGGCACTGAAGCTTTCTTT	CASGGFGTEAFF	TRBV7-9	TRBJ1-1	.	.
TGCAGCATACTTACAGCGGGGGGCCTTGAGACCCAGTACTTC	CSILTAGGLETQYF	TRBV29-1	TRBJ2-5	TRBD2	.
TGTGCCAGTCGGTCCCGGGACAGACAAGAGACCCAGTACTTC	CASRSRDRQETQYF	TRBV19	TRBJ2-5	TRBD1	.
TGTGCCAGCAGTGAAAGGGGACAGGGCTCTGGAAACACCATATATTTT	CASSERGQGSGNTIYF	TRBV2	TRBJ1-3	TRBD1	.
TGCGCCAGCAGCTTGATGGACAGTATCAACTACGAGCAGTACTTC	CASSLMDSINYEQYF	TRBV5-1	TRBJ2-7	.	.
TGTGCCAGCAGCGGGGGAGGGGGAAACTATGGCTACACCTTC	CASSGGGGNYGYTF	TRBV6-5	TRBJ1-2	.	once
TGTGCCAGCCTCGGACAGGCGAATCAGCCCCAGCATTTT	CASLGQANQPQHF	TRBV19	TRBJ1-5	TRBD1	.
TGTGCCATCAGTGAGCCTGGACAAGGGGCCCCCTACGAGCAGTACTTC	CAISEPGQGAPYEQYF	TRBV10-3	TRBJ2-7	.	.
TGCGCCAGCAGCTTCTCGTTACGGGTTATGAACACTGAAGCTTTCTTT	CASSFSLRVMNTEAFF	TRBV5-1	TRBJ1-1	.	.
TGTGCCAGTAGCGGTCTAGCGGGAGGTTACGAGCAGTACTTC	CASSGLAGGYEQYF	TRBV19	TRBJ2-7	TRBD2	.
TGTGCCAGCAGTAGAGGTGGGTCGGGACAGGGATGGTATGAGCAGTTCTTC	CASSRGGSGQGWYEQFF	TRBV2	TRBJ2-1	TRBD1	.
TGTGCCAGCAGTCCCCGCCTACAGGGGGTCTCTGAAGCTTTCTTT	CASSPRLQGVSEAFF	TRBV27	TRBJ1-1	TRBD1	once